This T cell receptor beta chain was sequenced during a study of OX40 agonist ivuxolimab in advanced cancers. The repertoire was sequenced with immunoSEQ multiplex PCR; TCRdb's copy has only in-frame clones and lacks some. The data contain about 61,000 clones, approximately 89% of them singletons. Study-wide results and caveats: Among the lowest peripheral clonal expansion occurred in 0.1-3.0 mg/kg partial responders.

A note on this clone: Its cognate antigen is unknown.

There are 14 residues in the CDR3. Per the germline V gene, CDR1 is SGDLS and CDR2 is YYNGEE. Trimming cost V 0 bases and J 0 bases, with 7 bases left between them. This rearrangement joins TRBV9 to TRBJ2-7; the D gene is possibly TRBD2 (6 bases). This receptor was obtained from an adult with an advanced solid tumor such as melanoma, head and neck, liver or kidney cancer. This specimen was CD4+ or CD8+ T cells sorted from blood, taken in a trial of the OX40 agonist ivuxolimab. The CDR3 protein is CASSVVADSYEQYF. CDR3 DNA: TGTGCCAGCAGCGTAGTAGCGGACTCCTACGAGCAGTACTTC.